This TCR beta chain stems from a study of OX40 agonist ivuxolimab in advanced cancers. Study-wide context: With ivuxolimab, an agonistic anti-OX40 (CD134) antibody, patients were treated. Findings and limits, study-wide: On average, CD8+ T cells showed a greater number of expanded clones than CD4+.

As to this clone: What it binds is not known.

Anyone with autoimmune disease history or systemic immunosuppression was excluded. Blood got drawn at baseline, again on cycle 4 day 1, and then on cycle 7 day 1. TCRdb keeps only in-frame clones here, not all; method: immunoSEQ multiplex PCR. The data contain around 62,000 clones, around nine tenths of them singletons. Sequenced here: CD4+ or CD8+ T cells sorted from blood, sampled in a trial of the OX40 agonist ivuxolimab. The TCR sequence derives from an adult with an advanced solid tumor such as melanoma, head and neck, liver or kidney cancer.

CDR3 sequence (DNA): TGTGCCAGCTCACCTAATGGGGCCAACGTCCTGACTTTC. It is translated as CASSPNGANVLTF. This chain connects TRBV18 to TRBJ2-6; D remains ambiguous. The V end was cut by 3 bases, the J end by 3 bases, with 3 bases between. The CDR3 totals 13 residues. Germline V gene data show CDR1 as KGHSH and CDR2 as LQKENI. Complete variable domain (other parts from reference TRBV18 and TRBJ2-6): NAGVMQNPRHLVRRRGQEARLRCSPMKGHSHVYWYRQLPEEGLKFMVYLQKENIIDESGMPKERFSAEFPKEGPSILRIQQVVRGDSAAYFCASSPNGANVLTFGAGSRLTVL.